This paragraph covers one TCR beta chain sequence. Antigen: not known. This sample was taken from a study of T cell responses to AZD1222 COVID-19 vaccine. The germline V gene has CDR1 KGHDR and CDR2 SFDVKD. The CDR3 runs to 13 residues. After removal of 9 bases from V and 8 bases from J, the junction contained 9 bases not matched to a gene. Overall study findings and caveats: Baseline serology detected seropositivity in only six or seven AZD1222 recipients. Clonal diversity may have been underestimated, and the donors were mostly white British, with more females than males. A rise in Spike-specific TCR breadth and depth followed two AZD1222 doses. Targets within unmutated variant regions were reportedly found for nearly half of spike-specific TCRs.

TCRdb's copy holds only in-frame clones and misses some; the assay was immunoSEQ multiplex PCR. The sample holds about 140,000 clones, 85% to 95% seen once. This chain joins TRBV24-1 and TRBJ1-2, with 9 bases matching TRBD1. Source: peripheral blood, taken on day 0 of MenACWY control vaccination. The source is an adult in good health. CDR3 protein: CATSQDRGLGYTF. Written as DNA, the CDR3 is TGTGCCACCTCTCAGGACAGGGGCTTAGGCTACACCTTC.